Listed below are T cell receptor beta chains from one sample, sequenced in a study of CD8 T cells in Susac syndrome. TCRdb passed the immunoSEQ multiplex PCR reads through MiXCR, listing each CDR3 protein once. The table has 85,000 to 120,000 distinct CDR3 sequences, approximately 93% seen once. The sequenced material came from CD8+ T cells from PBMCs. The origin of the receptors is a human donor with Susac syndrome. The CDR3 runs from the conserved cysteine through the conserved F or W. Fields, in order: D gene, clone size, J gene, V gene, CDR3 protein, CDR3 DNA. The D gene is left open where the match is weak. Clone size is stated in some rows and not others, as once, few, many or a class when expanded.

NA,NA,TRBJ2-5,TRBV12-5,CASGSRPQETQYF,TGTGCTAGTGGTTCCCGCCCCCAAGAGACCCAGTACTTC
TRBD2,NA,TRBJ2-5,TRBV29-1,CSVASGGAWETQYF,TGCAGCGTTGCCAGCGGGGGGGCTTGGGAGACCCAGTACTTC
TRBD2,once,TRBJ2-5,TRBV6-6,CASSSSGESETQYF,TGTGCCAGCAGTTCTAGCGGGGAATCGGAGACCCAGTACTTC
NA,NA,TRBJ2-7,TRBV20-1,CSAYPGPRGEQYF,TGCAGTGCTTATCCCGGGCCTCGAGGCGAGCAGTACTTC
TRBD1,NA,TRBJ2-7,TRBV20-1,CSASDRAYYYEQYF,TGCAGTGCTAGCGACAGGGCCTATTACTACGAGCAGTACTTC
NA,once,TRBJ2-5,TRBV5-5,CASSYWGEETQYF,TGTGCCAGCAGCTACTGGGGGGAAGAGACCCAGTACTTC
NA,NA,TRBJ1-1,TRBV21-1,CASKGFEAEAFF,TGTGCCAGCAAGGGGTTCGAGGCTGAAGCTTTCTTT
TRBD2,NA,TRBJ2-1,TRBV9,CASSVATSGVNEQFF,TGTGCCAGCAGCGTAGCAACTAGCGGGGTCAATGAGCAGTTCTTC
NA,NA,TRBJ2-7,TRBV7-9,CASSPRDNYEQYF,TGTGCCAGCAGCCCCCGGGACAACTACGAGCAGTACTTC
NA,NA,TRBJ2-7,TRBV23-1,CASSQPPAQGRYYEQYF,TGCGCCAGCAGTCAACCGCCCGCACAGGGACGATACTACGAGCAGTACTTC
NA,NA,TRBJ1-2,TRBV29-1,CSVEGRDYGYTF,TGCAGCGTTGAGGGCAGGGACTATGGCTACACCTTC
TRBD2,once,TRBJ2-3,TRBV12-3/TRBV12-4,CASSPEGLAGFRYF,TGTGCCAGCAGTCCGGAGGGACTAGCGGGGTTTAGGTATTTT
NA,NA,TRBJ2-7,TRBV12-3/TRBV12-4,CASSFNYEQYF,TGTGCCAGCAGCTTTAACTACGAGCAGTACTTC
NA,NA,TRBJ2-5,TRBV7-9,CASSLGGLEETQYF,TGTGCCAGCAGCTTAGGAGGGCTAGAGGAGACCCAGTACTTC
NA,once,TRBJ2-5,TRBV25-1,CASSAEYPTGLQETQYF,TGTGCCAGCAGTGCCGAATACCCAACAGGGCTCCAAGAGACCCAGTACTTC
TRBD2,NA,TRBJ2-5,TRBV4-3,CASSQLASGDGEQETQYF,TGCGCCAGCAGCCAATTAGCTAGCGGGGACGGGGAACAAGAGACCCAGTACTTC
NA,NA,TRBJ2-3,TRBV6-5,CASSTQGEWDTQYF,TGTGCCAGCAGTACCCAGGGCGAATGGGATACGCAGTATTTT
NA,NA,TRBJ1-1,TRBV9,CASSVEVVDTEAFF,TGTGCCAGCAGCGTAGAGGTCGTAGACACTGAAGCTTTCTTT